The 20 T cell receptor beta chains reported below all come from one sample, sequenced in a study of blood T cell repertoires in COVID-19 (dated by TCRdb to the early 2020s). The library was produced with the immunoSEQ multiplex PCR assay. The clones in this table, taken by TCRdb from immuneACCESS, are in-frame only. Not every clone is retained; where verified, under half of the shortfall comes from an unresolved V gene, and the cause of the rest is unknown. Recorded for this sample are roughly 100,000 clones; around 81% of them occurred a single time. The ten largest account for around 4% of the sample. The sample was peripheral blood. These receptors all come from a man between 60 and 75 years old with acute or convalescent COVID-19.

This chain joins TRBV4-3 and TRBJ2-2; 11 nucleotides align to TRBD1. Germline trimming cut 4 bases from V and 3 bases from J; bases unmatched to any gene: 4. CDR3 size: 16 residues. Per the germline V gene, CDR1 is LGHNA and CDR2 is YSLEER. CDR3 residues: CASSPRTGGDTGELFF. CDR3 in DNA: TGCGCCAGCAGCCCAAGGACAGGGGGCGACACCGGGGAGCTGTTTTTT.

This chain links TRBV6-5 with TRBJ1-1; the D gene is possibly TRBD1 (6 bases). The germline V gene has CDR1 MNHEY and CDR2 SVGAGI. The CDR3 runs 12 residues. V gave up 6 bases and J gave up 8 bases, with 13 bases separating them. CDR3 DNA: TGTGCCAGCAGCGCCACTGACAGGGAAGCTTTCTTT. Translation gives CASSATDREAFF.

The gene calls are TRBV7-2 and TRBJ1-2, with TRBD1 matching 7 bases. V was clipped by 5 bases and J by 7 bases; unmatched bases: 7. This CDR3 region has 13 residues. The germline gives CDR1 SGHTA, CDR2 FQGNSA. The DNA of the CDR3 is TGTGCCAGCAGCCCAGGGGGATTTGGTGGCTACACCTTC. Translated: CASSPGGFGGYTF.

Ten or more counts support this clone. The CDR3 is CASSLGQFTDTQYF. CDR3 nucleotides: TGTGCCAGCAGTTTAGGACAGTTCACAGATACGCAGTATTTT. The V call is TRBV27, the J call TRBJ2-3, with a tentative D call TRBD1 (6 bases). The CDR3 contains 14 residues. The germline V and J ends were trimmed by 2 bases and 2 bases, with 8 bases remaining between them. CDR1 is MNHEY and CDR2 is SMNVEV in the germline V gene (reference sequence).

The CDR3 coding sequence is TGTGCCAGCAGTCAGGGACTAGCGGGAGAAGTCGGCACCGGGGAGCTGTTTTTT. Protein: CASSQGLAGEVGTGELFF. This chain joins TRBV7-9 and TRBJ2-2, with 14 bases matching TRBD2. V shed 6 bases, J shed 4 bases, and the junction held 10 bases outside the gene matches. The CDR3 covers 18 residues. Per the germline V gene, CDR1 is SEHNR and CDR2 is FQNEAQ (reference sequence).

The chain carries TRBV5-4 and TRBJ2-1; D may be TRBD2 (5 bases). Germline CDR1 reads SGHNT; CDR2 reads YYREEE (reference sequence). Trimming left V 0 bases short and J 2 bases short, with 9 bases between. The CDR3 is made up of 15 amino acids. This chain's CDR3 is CASSLAVGAYNEQFF. CDR3 DNA: TGTGCCAGCAGCTTGGCCGTCGGGGCCTACAATGAGCAGTTCTTC.

The V and J genes are TRBV24-1 and TRBJ2-3; 7 nucleotides match TRBD1. Germline loops: CDR1 KGHDR, CDR2 SFDVKD. V lost 4 bases, J lost 2 bases, and 2 bases stayed unmatched. This CDR3 comprises 14 residues. CDR3 bases: TGTGCCACCAGTGACGGACAGGACACAGATACGCAGTATTTT. Translated: CATSDGQDTDTQYF.

The J gene is TRBJ1-5, the V gene TRBV2, with 8 bases identical to TRBD1. The V and J ends lost 6 bases and 3 bases, in that order; junction bases with no gene match: 7. Germline CDR1 reads SNHLY; CDR2 reads FYNNEI. This CDR3 contains 15 residues. CDR3: CASSRDRPTNQPQHF. In nucleotides, the CDR3 is TGTGCCAGCAGCCGGGACAGGCCGACCAATCAGCCCCAGCATTTT.

The chain recombines TRBV4-1 with TRBJ2-3; 11 nucleotides align to TRBD1. Germline V gives CDR1 MGHRA, CDR2 YSYEKL. The CDR3 covers 16 residues. V lost 4 bases, J lost 5 bases, and 8 bases stayed unmatched. The CDR3 spells CASSPNSGTGGDTQYF. For the CDR3, the DNA is TGCGCCAGCAGCCCCAACTCCGGGACAGGGGGAGATACGCAGTATTTT.

The V and J genes are TRBV6-2 or TRBV6-3 and TRBJ2-5, with 10 bases fitting TRBD1. This CDR3 spans 15 amino acids. Germline CDR1 MNHEY, CDR2 SVGEGT. With 5 bases clipped from V and 4 bases from J, the junction kept 7 bases outside the gene matches. The CDR3 here is CASSKDRGWVETQYF. CDR3 in DNA: TGTGCCAGCAGTAAGGACAGGGGGTGGGTAGAGACCCAGTACTTC.

The rearrangement links TRBV6-5 to TRBJ1-1, with no clear D. Trimming cost V 6 bases and J 4 bases, with 12 bases left between them. Germline CDR1 and CDR2: MNHEY and SVGAGI. This CDR3 comprises 13 residues. The CDR3 loop reads CASRPGKLTEAFF. CDR3 sequence (DNA): TGTGCCAGCAGGCCAGGAAAACTCACTGAAGCTTTCTTT.

The rearrangement joins TRBV9 to TRBJ1-1; D is possibly TRBD1 (6 bases). The germline CDR1 and CDR2 sequences are SGDLS and YYNGEE. This CDR3 is built from 15 residues. V was clipped by 0 bases and J by 0 bases, with 9 bases between them. In nucleotides, the CDR3 is TGTGCCAGCAGCGTAGCGGACAGAGTGAACACTGAAGCTTTCTTT. Protein product: CASSVADRVNTEAFF.

V and J are TRBV24-1 and TRBJ1-1; no reliable D call. CDR1 and CDR2 from the germline V gene are KGHDR and SFDVKD. The ends were cut back, 5 bases at V and 5 bases at J, with 5 bases in the middle. The CDR3 has 11 residues. The CDR3 protein is CATSGGTEAFF. The CDR3, as DNA: TGTGCCACCAGTGGAGGAACTGAAGCTTTCTTT.

The gene calls are TRBV4-2 and TRBJ1-4; TRBD1 agrees at 8 bases. V trimming: 4 bases; J trimming: 8 bases; junction bases outside the gene matches: 9. From germline, CDR1 is LGHNA and CDR2 YNFKEQ. The CDR3 contains 15 residues. The CDR3 nucleotides are TGTGCCAGCAGCCGAGGACAGGGTGAAATCGAAAAACTGTTTTTT. Its translation is CASSRGQGEIEKLFF.

The chain employs TRBV7-8 and TRBJ2-7; D gene unclear. CDR3 length: 20 residues. Trimming shortened V by 5 bases and J by 0 bases, and 29 bases separated the two germline ends. Germline V gene sequence: CDR1 SGHVS, CDR2 FQNEAQ. The CDR3 coding sequence is TGTGCCAGCAGCCCCGAGTCCCTAGAGTGGGTAGCCGCGAGCTCCTACGAGCAGTACTTC. It specifies CASSPESLEWVAASSYEQYF.

The chain is built from TRBV29-1 and TRBJ2-1; 7 nucleotides match TRBD2. With 7 bases clipped from V and 2 bases from J, the junction kept 5 bases outside the gene matches. Per the germline V gene, CDR1 is SQVTM and CDR2 is ANQGSEA. CDR3 size: 13 residues. CDR3 in amino acids: CSGWTSTYNEQFF. The DNA for the CDR3 is TGCAGCGGTTGGACTAGTACCTACAATGAGCAGTTCTTC.

The chain links TRBV18 to TRBJ2-7; TRBD1 is a possible D gene (6 bases). CDR3 size: 15 residues. V was trimmed by 3 bases and J by 9 bases, leaving 21 bases between them. Per the germline V gene, CDR1 is KGHSH and CDR2 is LQKENI. CDR3 loop: CASSPGTPSLRGQYV. The CDR3 DNA follows: TGTGCCAGCTCACCCGGGACACCATCCCTACGAGGGCAGTACGTC.

The chain uses TRBV30 and TRBJ1-5; TRBD1 is a possible D gene (6 bases). V shed 0 bases and J shed 4 bases, with 16 bases lying between them. The V gene's germline CDR1 is GTSNPN and CDR2 SVGIG (reference sequence). This CDR3 region has 16 residues. CDR3 residues: CAWSVRGQGNNQPQHF. The CDR3 DNA follows: TGTGCCTGGAGTGTACGAGGTCAGGGGAATAATCAGCCCCAGCATTTT.

CDR3: CASSLSGSTDTQYF. CDR3 in DNA: TGTGCCAGCAGTCTTAGCGGGAGCACAGATACGCAGTATTTT. The chain employs TRBV27 and TRBJ2-3; 7 bases map to TRBD2. The germline CDR1 and CDR2 sequences are MNHEY and SMNVEV (reference sequence). The CDR3 totals 14 residues. Trimming removed 5 bases from V and 0 bases from J; junction bases left unmatched: 2.

This chain uses TRBV7-9 with TRBJ1-1; D perhaps matches TRBD1 (6 bases). The CDR3 contains 13 residues. V gave up 3 bases and J gave up 4 bases, with 9 bases separating them. CDR1 and CDR2 from the germline V gene are SEHNR and FQNEAQ (reference sequence). Here the CDR3 reads CASSFTRGTEAFF. Here the CDR3 DNA reads TGTGCCAGCAGCTTCACCAGGGGCACTGAAGCTTTCTTT.